This T cell receptor beta chain was captured by sequencing in a study of long-term antiretroviral therapy in people with HIV. Study-wide background: A decade or so separates the oldest specimens from the later 2015 immediate-ART recommendation. Points from the study as a whole: CDR3 lengths in HIV samples spanned a narrower range than controls. Documentation of ART adherence, viral resistance or therapy changes was absent.

This clone was seen only a few times. Its specificity is not known. Running of the v3.0 immunoSEQ assay took place at survey level. This table comes from immunoSEQ multiplex PCR, and its TCRdb copy is limited to in-frame clones, with some not included. This sample has some 20,000 clones; around 80% occur once, and the top ten carry roughly 8.5%. V gave up 4 bases and J gave up 0 bases, with 8 bases separating them. Germline CDR1 LGHNA, CDR2 YNFKEQ. The CDR3 has 14 residues. The sequence was obtained from a woman in her 40s with HIV. The V and J genes are TRBV4-2 and TRBJ2-3; D uncertain. The sequences come from unsorted PBMCs, collected at the start of antiretroviral therapy, before treatment. The CDR3 reads CASSPRPSTDTQYF. DNA for the CDR3: TGTGCCAGCAGCCCGCGGCCTAGCACAGATACGCAGTATTTT.